Following are 11 T cell receptor beta chains from one sample sequenced in a study of T cell repertoires in cytomegalovirus infection. TCRdb fed the reads into MiXCR, producing one record per CDR3 protein. The sample has almost 500,000 distinct CDR3 sequences; over 9% are singletons. The sample comprised PBMCs. The receptors derive from a human donor in good health (CMV status not recorded). Some clones in this sample may be carry-over from other donors' samples.

In this sample, this clonotype turned up many times. The chain is built from TRBV30 and TRBJ1-6, with unresolved D. The V end was cut by 4 bases, the J end by 7 bases, with 20 bases between. Germline V CDR1 and CDR2: GTSNPN, SVGIG (reference sequence). The CDR3 spans 16 residues. The CDR3 spells CAWTETRVPRNSPLHF. The CDR3 DNA follows: TGTGCCTGGACCGAGACACGGGTCCCTAGAAATTCACCCCTCCACTTT.

There are a few counts of this clonotype. J is TRBJ1-1 and V is TRBV3-1; unclear D gene. V lost 1 base and J 6 bases, leaving 9 bases between the germline ends. The germline V gene has CDR1 LGHDT and CDR2 YNNKEL (reference sequence). The CDR3 is 13 amino acids. In DNA, the CDR3 is TGTGCCAGCAGCCAAGGGGCATTTTCTGAAGCTTTCTTT. It is translated as CASSQGAFSEAFF.

The J gene is TRBJ1-5, the V gene TRBV6-2 or TRBV6-3; possible D gene TRBD1, 5 bases. Germline values: CDR1 MNHEY, CDR2 SVGEGT. V was cut by 6 bases and J by 4 bases, with 10 bases left in between. The CDR3 contains 13 residues. This CDR3 reads CASSYWGNQPQHF. CDR3 bases: TGTGCCAGCAGCTATTGGGGGAATCAGCCCCAGCATTTT.

This clonotype was found many times. V gene TRBV6-1 combines with J gene TRBJ2-5; TRBD1 matches 9 bases. The trim removed 7 bases at V and 0 bases at J, leaving 6 bases unmatched. Germline CDR1 is MNHNS and CDR2 is SASEGT. The CDR3 totals 15 residues. CDR3 sequence (DNA): TGTGCCAGCACCCCACAGGGGGCCTACCAAGAGACCCAGTACTTC. As protein: CASTPQGAYQETQYF.

V and J are TRBV5-1 and TRBJ2-1; maybe TRBD2 (5 bases). Trimming removed 9 bases at V and 0 bases at J, with 16 bases between. CDR1 is SGHRS and CDR2 is YFSETQ in the germline V gene. The CDR3 length is 15 residues. As DNA, the CDR3 is TGCGCCAACAGATCGGACTCGAGCTCCTACAATGAGCAGTTCTTC. Encoded protein: CANRSDSSSYNEQFF.

This clonotype was recorded a few times. V is TRBV30 and J is TRBJ2-7; TRBD1 matches at 9 bases. Looked up from germline, CDR1 is GTSNPN and CDR2 is SVGIG (reference sequence). The CDR3 runs to 14 residues. V shed 2 bases and J 5 bases; nucleotides not matched to a gene: 7. The CDR3 is CAWSSGTGFHEQYF. CDR3 nucleotide sequence: TGTGCCTGGAGTTCCGGGACAGGGTTCCACGAGCAGTACTTC.

The chain joins TRBV2 to TRBJ1-5; TRBD1 matches at 8 bases. This CDR3 is built from 17 residues. V shed 3 bases, J shed 0 bases, and the junction held 7 bases outside the gene matches. Per the germline V gene, CDR1 is SNHLY and CDR2 is FYNNEI. CDR3 in amino acids: CASSEGRTGPSNQPQHF. In DNA, the CDR3 is TGTGCCAGCAGTGAGGGACGGACAGGGCCTAGCAATCAGCCCCAGCATTTT.

This clonotype was seen many times. CDR3 sequence reads: CASSLPPGGRDEQYF. In DNA form, the CDR3 reads TGTGCCAGCAGCTTACCCCCAGGGGGACGCGACGAGCAGTACTTC. This rearrangement joins TRBV7-6 to TRBJ2-7, with 7 nucleotides matching TRBD1. The CDR3 length is 15 residues. CDR1 and CDR2 from the germline V gene are SGHVS and FNYEAQ. Trimming took 2 bases from V and 5 from J; bases not matched to a gene: 9.

This clonotype was detected many times. This sequence joins TRBV27 and TRBJ2-1; the match to TRBD2 covers 8 bases. Germline CDR1 is MNHEY and CDR2 is SMNVEV (reference sequence). The CDR3 covers 18 residues. With V trimmed by 6 bases and J by 3 bases, 16 bases remained unmatched. The CDR3 loop reads CASSFTNLAGISYNEQFF. The CDR3 DNA is TGTGCCAGCAGCTTCACAAACTTAGCGGGGATAAGCTACAATGAGCAGTTCTTC.

Here the CDR3 DNA reads TGTGCCAGTAGTATATTGAGACAGGGGACAATCTATGGCTACACCTTC. Translating gives CASSILRQGTIYGYTF. This chain connects TRBV19 to TRBJ1-2, with TRBD1 matching 8 bases. Germline CDR1 reads LNHDA; CDR2 reads SQIVND (reference sequence). The CDR3 contains 16 residues. The ends lost 2 bases at V and 4 bases at J; junction bases unmatched: 9. The whole variable domain, remainder taken from reference TRBV19 and TRBJ1-2, is DGGITQSPKYLFRKEGQNVTLSCEQNLNHDAMYWYRQDPGQGLRLIYYSQIVNDFQKGDIAEGYSVSREKKESFPLTVTSAQKNPTAFYLCASSILRQGTIYGYTFGSGTRLTVV.

This clonotype was counted ten times or more. J is TRBJ2-7 and V is TRBV28; 7 bases are shared with TRBD1. This CDR3 spans 14 amino acids. The V gene end was trimmed by 8 bases and the J gene end by 0 bases; junction bases not matched to a gene: 7. The germline CDR1 and CDR2 sequences are MDHEN and SYDVKM. The CDR3 nucleotides are TGTGCCAGCGGCCTAGACAGGGACTCCTACGAGCAGTACTTC. Translation gives CASGLDRDSYEQYF.